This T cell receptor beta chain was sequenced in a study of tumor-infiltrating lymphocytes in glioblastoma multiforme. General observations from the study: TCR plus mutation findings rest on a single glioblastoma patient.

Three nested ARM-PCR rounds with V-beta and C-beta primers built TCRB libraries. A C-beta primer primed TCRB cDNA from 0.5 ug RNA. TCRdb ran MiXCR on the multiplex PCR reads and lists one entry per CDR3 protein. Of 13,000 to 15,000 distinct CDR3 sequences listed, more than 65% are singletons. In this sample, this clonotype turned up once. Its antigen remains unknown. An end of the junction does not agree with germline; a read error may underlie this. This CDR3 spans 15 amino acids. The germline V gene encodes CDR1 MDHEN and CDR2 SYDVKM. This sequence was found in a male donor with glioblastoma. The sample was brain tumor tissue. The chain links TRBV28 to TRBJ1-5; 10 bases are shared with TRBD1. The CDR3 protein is CASRPTTGGAQPQNF. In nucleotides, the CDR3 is TGTGCCAGCAGGCCTACGACAGGGGGCGCGCAGCCCCAGAATTTT.